The clone carrying this TCR beta chain was seen ten or more times. CDR3 size: 19 residues. V lost 5 bases to trimming and J lost 5 bases, with 31 bases between them. Germline CDR1 is SEHNR and CDR2 is FQNEAQ (reference sequence). The sample is drawn from a study of T cells in Graves' hyperthyroidism and ophthalmopathy. RNA transcripts gave rise to amplified TCR beta CDR3 regions. First-round RT-PCR with HTBI primers amplified the TCR CDR3 region. TCRdb itself ran the multiplex PCR reads through MiXCR, one entry per CDR3 protein. The sample contains some 740,000 distinct CDR3 sequences, around 13% of which appear only once.

The source material was blood. This TCR derives from a woman aged 18-29 years with Graves' hyperthyroidism. The chain is built from TRBV7-9 and TRBJ2-7; D is perhaps TRBD2 (7 bases). The CDR3 spells CASSRRGGATVGKRDEQYF. The CDR3 nucleotides read TGTGCCAGCAGCCGGAGGGGGGGCGCGACAGTGGGGAAACGGGACGAGCAGTACTTC.